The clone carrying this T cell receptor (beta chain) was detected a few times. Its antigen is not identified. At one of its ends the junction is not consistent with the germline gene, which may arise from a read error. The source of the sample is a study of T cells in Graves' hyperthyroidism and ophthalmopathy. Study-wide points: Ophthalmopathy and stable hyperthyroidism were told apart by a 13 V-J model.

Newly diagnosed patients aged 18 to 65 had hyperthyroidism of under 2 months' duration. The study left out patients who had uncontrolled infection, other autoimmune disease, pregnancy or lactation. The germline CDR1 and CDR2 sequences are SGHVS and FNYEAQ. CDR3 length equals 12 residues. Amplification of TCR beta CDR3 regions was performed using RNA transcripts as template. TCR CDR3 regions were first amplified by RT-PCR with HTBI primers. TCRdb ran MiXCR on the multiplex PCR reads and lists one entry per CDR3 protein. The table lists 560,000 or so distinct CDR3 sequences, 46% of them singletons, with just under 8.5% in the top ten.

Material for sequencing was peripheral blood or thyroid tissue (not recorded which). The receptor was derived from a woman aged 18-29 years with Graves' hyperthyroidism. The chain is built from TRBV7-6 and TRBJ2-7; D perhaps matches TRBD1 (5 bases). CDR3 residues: CASSTDSYEQHF. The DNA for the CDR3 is TGTGCCAGCAGCACCGACAGTTACGAGCAGCACTTC.